This T cell receptor (beta chain) was recorded in a study of identical twins. Points from the study as a whole: Researchers caution that invariant MAIT and iNKT cells could partly confound zero-insertion analyses.

Worth noting for this clonotype: The antigen is unknown.

TCRdb re-called the 5' RACE reads through MiXCR, storing one row per CDR3 protein. The repertoire has 520,000 or so distinct CDR3 sequences, about 20% of them found once; the top ten carry 0.8% to 1%. The V gene end was trimmed by 5 bases and the J gene end by 2 bases; junction bases not matched to a gene: 7. Germline values: CDR1 SGHTA, CDR2 FQGTGA. CDR3 length: 16 residues. The same specimen was also included in a second study, on T cells expressing NK-cell markers.

This TCR came from a woman aged 18-29 years in good health. Sequencing was performed on CD4+ T cells sorted from blood. This chain joins TRBV7-3 and TRBJ2-1; 9 bases are shared with TRBD2. In nucleotides, the CDR3 is TGTGCCAGCAGCCAAGTAGCGGGGGCTGCCTACAATGAGCAGTTCTTC. Translating gives CASSQVAGAAYNEQFF.